Below, 23 T cell receptor beta chains from the same sample are listed, as sequenced in a study of blood T cell repertoires in COVID-19. Clones were read by immunoSEQ multiplex PCR, and TCRdb kept only the in-frame ones, dropping some. The sample lists over 200,000 clones, 65% to 85% occurring once. Sequencing used peripheral blood. These receptors all come from a man older than 75 with acute or convalescent COVID-19.

This chain connects TRBV7-9 to TRBJ2-7, with 11 bases matching TRBD1. V shed 4 bases and J 2 bases; nucleotides not matched to a gene: 4. The CDR3 consists of 15 residues. The germline V gene encodes CDR1 SEHNR and CDR2 FQNEAQ (reference sequence). CDR3 residues: CASSYGQGATYEQYF. The CDR3 coding sequence is TGTGCCAGCAGCTATGGACAGGGGGCAACCTACGAGCAGTACTTC.

The V call is TRBV5-4, the J call TRBJ2-3, with 9 bases that match TRBD1. The germline V gene has CDR1 SGHNT and CDR2 YYREEE (reference sequence). The CDR3 runs 15 residues. The J segment lost 3 bases and the V segment lost 6 bases, leaving 8 bases of the junction unmatched. For the CDR3, the DNA is TGTGCCAGCACCAAGGGACAGGGAATGACAGATACGCAGTATTTT. Its translation: CASTKGQGMTDTQYF.

The CDR3 DNA is TGTGCCAGCAGTTACTCACAGAATAGCAATCAGCCCCAGCATTTT. Its protein is CASSYSQNSNQPQHF. The chain combines TRBV6-6 with TRBJ1-5; D unclear. Trimming left V 0 bases short and J 0 bases short, with 6 bases between. Germline assignment: CDR1 MNHNY and CDR2 SVGAGI (reference sequence). The CDR3 spans 15 residues.

This chain connects TRBV27 to TRBJ2-5; 8 positions agree with TRBD2. Germline assignment: CDR1 MNHEY and CDR2 SMNVEV (reference sequence). CDR3 size: 12 residues. With V trimmed by 5 bases and J by 9 bases, 5 bases remained unmatched. Here the CDR3 DNA reads TGTGCCAGCAGTGGCGGGGGGAGGGCCCAGTACTTC. It specifies CASSGGGRAQYF.

V and J are TRBV7-9 and TRBJ1-5; possibly TRBD1 for D (6 bases). Germline assignment: CDR1 SEHNR and CDR2 FQNEAQ (reference sequence). The CDR3 length is 12 residues. The V gene lost 5 bases and the J gene lost 12 bases, with 14 bases spanning the gap. The CDR3 loop is CASSALTGIQHF. The CDR3 DNA reads TGTGCCAGCAGCGCGCTAACAGGGATCCAGCATTTT.

V and J are TRBV29-1 and TRBJ2-2; weak D call: TRBD1 (6 bases). CDR3 length: 15 amino acids. CDR1 and CDR2 (germline): SQVTM, ANQGSEA. V was pared by 5 bases and J by 5 bases, with 18 bases between. CDR3 DNA sequence: TGCAGCGTTCGAAGAAGGGGGAGTGGGACCGGGGAGCTGTTTTTT. Its translation is CSVRRRGSGTGELFF.

The rearrangement links TRBV30 to TRBJ2-2; D is perhaps TRBD1 (5 bases). V lost 0 bases to trimming and J lost 5 bases, with 16 bases between them. CDR1 is GTSNPN, CDR2 SVGIG, per germline (reference sequence). CDR3 size: 16 residues. As DNA, the CDR3 is TGTGCCTGGAGTGTACGGGCCAGGGCTGATACCGGGGAGCTGTTTTTT. This gives the protein CAWSVRARADTGELFF.

V and J are TRBV28 and TRBJ1-3; TRBD1 is a possible D gene (5 bases). The V and J ends lost 6 bases and 0 bases respectively, with 15 bases between them. The CDR3 is made up of 16 amino acids. Per the germline V gene, CDR1 is MDHEN and CDR2 is SYDVKM. The CDR3 nucleotides read TGTGCCAGCAGCCAGCGTTCGGGGGGCTCTGGAAACACCATATATTTT. Translating gives CASSQRSGGSGNTIYF.

The chain has TRBV6-1 and TRBJ2-3; TRBD2 might be the D (7 bases). The CDR3 sequence is 15 residues long. The germline gives CDR1 MNHNS, CDR2 SASEGT. V lost 3 bases to trimming and J lost 2 bases, with 12 bases between them. The CDR3: CASSERGGHTDTQYF. CDR3 in DNA: TGTGCCAGCAGTGAGAGGGGGGGTCACACAGATACGCAGTATTTT.

This rearrangement joins TRBV19 to TRBJ2-5; D not resolved. The length of the CDR3 is 13 residues. V lost 7 bases to trimming and J lost 4 bases, with 13 bases between them. In germline, CDR1 is LNHDA, CDR2 SQIVND (reference sequence). The CDR3 nucleotides read TGTGCCAGTACCCGCTCGCCGGGAGAGACCCAGTACTTC. Amino acid sequence: CASTRSPGETQYF.

This chain uses TRBV28 with TRBJ1-1, with 12 bases that match TRBD1. CDR1 is MDHEN and CDR2 is SYDVKM in the germline V gene. Trimming cost V 9 bases and J 0 bases; bases outside gene matches: 8. The CDR3 loop spans 16 amino acids. CDR3 residues: CASSRDRGLLNTEAFF. DNA of the CDR3: TGTGCCAGTTCCCGGGACAGGGGGCTTTTGAACACTGAAGCTTTCTTT.

V gene TRBV11-2 combines with J gene TRBJ1-5, with D hard to call. Trimming cost V 0 bases and J 7 bases, with 7 bases left between them. This CDR3 has 13 amino acids. The germline gives CDR1 SGHAT, CDR2 FQNNGV. The CDR3 is CASSLEREQPQHF. As DNA, the CDR3 is TGTGCCAGCAGCTTAGAGCGGGAGCAGCCCCAGCATTTT.

V and J are TRBV5-1 and TRBJ2-2, with 7 bases matching TRBD1. The germline gives CDR1 SGHRS, CDR2 YFSETQ. There are 13 residues in the CDR3. J gave up 7 bases and V 3 bases, and 3 bases lay outside the gene matches. The CDR3 DNA is TGCGCCAGCAGCTCAGGGACAGTCGGGGAGCTGTTTTTT. Translated: CASSSGTVGELFF.

This chain uses TRBV28 with TRBJ1-5; D remains unclear. V was shortened by 6 bases and J by 2 bases, with 11 bases between the two germline ends. Germline V gene lookup returns CDR1 MDHEN and CDR2 SYDVKM. The CDR3 extends over 14 amino acids. The CDR3 bases are TGTGCCAGCAGGGGAGAGGGTGGCAATCAGCCCCAGCATTTT. Translation gives CASRGEGGNQPQHF.

CDR3 residues: CASRVLGEGPEAFF. Written as DNA, the CDR3 is TGTGCCAGCAGGGTCTTGGGGGAGGGGCCTGAAGCTTTCTTT. The chain combines TRBV19 with TRBJ1-1; D is possibly TRBD1 (5 bases). Germline V gives CDR1 LNHDA, CDR2 SQIVND (reference sequence). The CDR3 is 14 residues long. The V gene lost 9 bases and the J gene lost 6 bases, with 20 bases spanning the gap. The full variable domain, with the rest looked up from reference TRBV19 and TRBJ1-1, is DGGITQSPKYLFRKEGQNVTLSCEQNLNHDAMYWYRQDPGQGLRLIYYSQIVNDFQKGDIAEGYSVSREKKESFPLTVTSAQKNPTAFYLCASRVLGEGPEAFFGQGTRLTVV.

This clone has just one count. The chain uses TRBV3-1 (or the pseudogene TRBV3-2) and TRBJ2-7; no clear D. This CDR3 contains 11 residues. V was trimmed by 5 bases and J by 7 bases, leaving 9 bases between them. CDR1 is LGHDT, CDR2 YNNKEL, per germline (reference sequence). The CDR3, as DNA: TGTGCCAGCAGCAACAGCCGGGAGCAGTACTTC. The encoded protein is CASSNSREQYF.

V is TRBV20-1 and J is TRBJ2-7, with 10 bases fitting TRBD2. Per the germline V gene, CDR1 is DFQATT and CDR2 is SNEGSKA (reference sequence). This CDR3 spans 15 amino acids. The J segment lost 1 base and the V segment lost 3 bases, leaving 6 bases of the junction unmatched. CDR3 in amino acids: CSASMGLALSYEQYF. The DNA for the CDR3 is TGCAGTGCTAGTATGGGACTAGCGTTGTCCTACGAGCAGTACTTC.

The rearrangement joins TRBV18 to TRBJ2-3; 9 nucleotides agree with TRBD2. The CDR3 loop spans 14 amino acids. CDR1 KGHSH and CDR2 LQKENI come from the germline V gene. The V and J ends lost 3 bases and 10 bases, in that order; junction bases with no gene match: 8. The CDR3 reads CASSPGASGTSQYF. CDR3 coding DNA: TGTGCCAGCTCACCTGGGGCTAGCGGGACATCGCAGTATTTT.

The chain is built from TRBV6-5 and TRBJ1-2; D is possibly TRBD1 (5 bases). V was pared by 4 bases and J by 8 bases, with 14 bases between. The CDR3 runs to 13 residues. Germline lookup yields CDR1 MNHEY and CDR2 SVGAGI. CDR3 sequence (DNA): TGTGCCAGCAGTTTCCAGGGAATCGGCGGCTACACCTTC. Amino acids: CASSFQGIGGYTF.

With regard to this clone: Germline is not matched at one junction end, which may reflect a read error. The V gene is TRBV25-1, the J gene TRBJ2-2; 8 bases map to TRBD1. CDR1 MGHDK and CDR2 SYGVNS come from the germline V gene. This CDR3 is built from 12 residues. CDR3 DNA sequence: TGTGCCAGCAGTGACTACAGGGGGGCGCTGTTTTTT. Amino acids: CASSDYRGALFF.

This clone was recorded only once. The V and J genes are TRBV6-5 and TRBJ1-2, with 8 bases matching TRBD1. Germline values: CDR1 MNHEY, CDR2 SVGAGI. After removal of 0 bases from V and 7 bases from J, the junction contained 10 bases not matched to a gene. The CDR3 sequence is 16 residues long. The chain's CDR3 is CASSYSIARGQRGYTF. Here the CDR3 DNA reads TGTGCCAGCAGTTACTCGATCGCCAGGGGGCAGCGTGGCTACACCTTC.

This chain connects TRBV18 to TRBJ2-7, with 9 bases identical to TRBD1. The CDR3 runs to 14 residues. The V and J ends lost 6 bases and 7 bases, in that order; junction bases with no gene match: 10. Germline values: CDR1 KGHSH, CDR2 LQKENI. CDR3 loop: CASSPSRDREEQYF. The CDR3 DNA follows: TGTGCCAGCTCGCCTTCCCGGGACAGGGAGGAGCAGTACTTC.

This chain links TRBV24-1 with TRBJ2-1; D is possibly TRBD2 (5 bases). V was clipped by 4 bases and J by 2 bases, with 11 bases between them. Per germline, CDR1 KGHDR and CDR2 SFDVKD. This CDR3 contains 15 residues. CDR3 in DNA: TGTGCCACCAGTGACAGGACTGCTCCCTACAATGAGCAGTTCTTC. It yields the protein CATSDRTAPYNEQFF.